The T cell receptor (beta chain) described here comes from a study of T cell responses to AZD1222 COVID-19 vaccine. The repertoire was sequenced with immunoSEQ multiplex PCR; TCRdb's copy has only in-frame clones and lacks some. Among roughly 100,000 clones, about 90% were seen once, and the ten largest hold 20% to 25%. Germline V gene data show CDR1 as SNHLY and CDR2 as FYNNEI. V gave up 2 bases and J gave up 8 bases; unmatched junction bases: 5. This CDR3 region has 13 residues. This chain joins TRBV2 and TRBJ1-2; 7 nucleotides match TRBD1. The source material was peripheral blood, sampled on day 0 of AZD1222 vaccination. This TCR was recovered from an adult in good health. CDR3: CASSERRGQGYTF. CDR3 nucleotides: TGTGCCAGCAGTGAAAGGAGGGGGCAAGGCTACACCTTC.